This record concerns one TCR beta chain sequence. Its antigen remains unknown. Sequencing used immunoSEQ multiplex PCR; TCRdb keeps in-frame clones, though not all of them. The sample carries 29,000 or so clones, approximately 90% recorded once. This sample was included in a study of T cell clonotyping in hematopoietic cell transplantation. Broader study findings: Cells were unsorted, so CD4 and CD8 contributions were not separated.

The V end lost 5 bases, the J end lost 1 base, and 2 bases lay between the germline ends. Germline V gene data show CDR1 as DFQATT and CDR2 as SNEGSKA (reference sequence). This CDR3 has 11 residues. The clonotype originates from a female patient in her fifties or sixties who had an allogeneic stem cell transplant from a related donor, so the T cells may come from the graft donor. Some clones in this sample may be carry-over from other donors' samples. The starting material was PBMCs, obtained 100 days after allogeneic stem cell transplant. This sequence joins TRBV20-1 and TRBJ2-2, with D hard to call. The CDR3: CSAQNTGELFF. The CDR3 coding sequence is TGCAGTGCTCAGAACACCGGGGAGCTGTTTTTT.